One and the same sample provided the 4 T cell receptor beta chains below, sequenced in a study of blood T cell repertoires in COVID-19. Generated by immunoSEQ multiplex PCR, the TCRdb table keeps only in-frame clones and is missing some. The sample records about 300,000 clones, roughly 89% being singletons. The sample taken for sequencing was peripheral blood. The receptors shown here come from a woman between 25 and 40 years old with COVID-19, enrolled during active disease.

The chain joins TRBV6-5 to TRBJ1-5; tentatively, D is TRBD1 (5 bases). V was cut by 6 bases and J by 9 bases, with 15 bases left in between. The CDR3 consists of 13 residues. Germline values: CDR1 MNHEY, CDR2 SVGAGI. CDR3 coding DNA: TGTGCCAGCAGCCTAGACAGCCCTTGGCCCCAGCATTTT. Its translation is CASSLDSPWPQHF.

The chain combines TRBV15 with TRBJ2-3; TRBD1 is a possible D gene (5 bases). This CDR3 is built from 15 residues. Germline loops: CDR1 LNHNV, CDR2 YYDKDF (reference sequence). Trimming removed 1 base at V and 8 bases at J, with 16 bases between. In nucleotides, the CDR3 is TGTGCCACCAGCAGAGGTGGGGCGCTTTTTGGTACGCAGTATTTT. Amino acid sequence: CATSRGGALFGTQYF.

The rearrangement links TRBV19 to TRBJ2-7; D remains unclear. The V gene lost 9 bases and the J gene lost 0 bases, with 12 bases spanning the gap. CDR3 size: 13 residues. Germline V lookup: CDR1 LNHDA, CDR2 SQIVND (reference sequence). The CDR3 loop reads CASSRASSYEQYF. CDR3 DNA sequence: TGTGCCAGCTCCCGAGCTAGCTCCTACGAGCAGTACTTC.

This chain connects TRBV7-8 to TRBJ2-1; TRBD2 might be the D (5 bases). The CDR3 is 16 amino acids. Trimming took 5 bases from V and 3 from J, leaving 17 bases between them. Germline V CDR1 and CDR2: SGHVS, FQNEAQ. The CDR3 reads CASSDFAGRNYNEQFF. CDR3 coding DNA: TGTGCCAGCAGCGACTTTGCGGGTAGAAACTACAATGAGCAGTTCTTC.